The 29 T cell receptor beta chains presented below share a single source sample, sequenced in a study of blood T cell repertoires in COVID-19. Method: immunoSEQ multiplex PCR; TCRdb's copy keeps in-frame clones and lacks some. The profile covers 100,000 to 150,000 clones, with around 82% appearing a single time and around 10% taken by the ten largest. What was sequenced was peripheral blood. Source of these receptors: a human donor in a cohort sampled during active COVID-19.

CDR3 region: CASSYRDIREAFF. CDR3 nucleotide sequence: TGTGCCAGCAGTTACCGGGACATTAGGGAAGCTTTCTTT. The chain combines TRBV6-5 with TRBJ1-1; tentatively, D is TRBD1 (6 bases). Looked up from germline, CDR1 is MNHEY and CDR2 is SVGAGI. The length of the CDR3 is 13 residues. With 2 bases removed from V and 8 bases from J, the gap between germline ends came to 12 bases.

The V and J genes are TRBV5-6 and TRBJ2-6, with D unclear. CDR1 and CDR2 from the germline V gene are SGHDT and YYEEEE. This CDR3 has 15 amino acids. The germline V and J ends were trimmed by 0 bases and 0 bases, with 4 bases remaining between them. CDR3 in amino acids: CASSLVNSGANVLTF. CDR3 coding DNA: TGTGCCAGCAGCTTGGTCAACTCTGGGGCCAACGTCCTGACTTTC.

The chain couples TRBV7-6 to TRBJ2-1; 9 bases are a match to TRBD1. V was clipped by 1 base and J by 8 bases; unmatched bases: 6. Germline values: CDR1 SGHVS, CDR2 FNYEAQ. This CDR3 is built from 15 residues. In DNA form, the CDR3 reads TGTGCCAGCAGCTTAGAAGCACAGGGGGCATATGAGCAGTTCTTC. Its translation is CASSLEAQGAYEQFF.

V gene TRBV4-3 combines with J gene TRBJ2-7, with D maybe TRBD2 (6 bases). V shed 4 bases and J shed 7 bases, with 14 bases lying between them. This CDR3 is built from 13 residues. Germline V gives CDR1 LGHNA, CDR2 YSLEER. CDR3 region: CASSRRAGMEQYF. The CDR3 nucleotides read TGCGCCAGCAGCCGAAGGGCGGGGATGGAGCAGTACTTC.

This clone was found once. This sequence joins TRBV5-1 and TRBJ2-5, with 9 bases identical to TRBD1. V lost 3 bases and J lost 1; bases outside the gene matches: 10. Germline-derived CDR1 and CDR2 are SGHRS and YFSETQ. The CDR3 is 17 residues long. CDR3 bases: TGCGCCAGCAGCTATAGACAGGGGGTCTTCGGCCAAGAGACCCAGTACTTC. Translated: CASSYRQGVFGQETQYF.

This rearrangement joins TRBV10-2 to TRBJ1-5; maybe TRBD1 (6 bases). The CDR3 is made up of 13 amino acids. Germline V gene lookup returns CDR1 WSHSY and CDR2 SAAADI. V dropped 6 bases and J dropped 3 bases, with 9 bases sitting between them. CDR3 in amino acids: CASRDSTNQPQHF. The CDR3 DNA sequence: TGCGCCAGCAGGGACAGCACCAATCAGCCCCAGCATTTT.

This clone turned up a few times. This sequence joins TRBV11-2 and TRBJ2-1, with 11 bases lining up with TRBD2. Per germline, CDR1 SGHAT and CDR2 FQNNGV. Trimming removed 1 base from V and 6 bases from J; junction bases left unmatched: 2. This CDR3 has 15 residues. CDR3 nucleotides: TGTGCCAGCAGCTTAGGACTAGCGGGAATCAATGAGCAGTTCTTC. Translated: CASSLGLAGINEQFF.

The table lists this clone with a count of one. This CDR3 is CASSHRADSTYEQYF. The DNA for the CDR3 is TGCGCCAGCAGCCACCGAGCGGACAGCACCTACGAGCAGTACTTC. The V gene is TRBV4-3, the J gene TRBJ2-7; D perhaps matches TRBD1 (6 bases). CDR1 and CDR2 (germline): LGHNA, YSLEER. Trimming took off 3 bases at V and 2 bases at J, with 14 bases between the two ends. This CDR3 has 15 residues.

The genes are TRBV4-3 and TRBJ2-2, with D possibly being TRBD1 (5 bases). The CDR3 is 15 amino acids. V was pared by 1 base and J by 6 bases, with 12 bases between. The germline CDR1 and CDR2 sequences are LGHNA and YSLEER. CDR3 loop: CASSQVQAPAGELFF. DNA for the CDR3: TGCGCCAGCAGCCAAGTACAGGCCCCGGCCGGGGAGCTGTTTTTT.

The chain has TRBV28 and TRBJ2-6; 7 bases agree with TRBD1. CDR3 length equals 15 residues. V lost 6 bases to trimming and J lost 2 bases; unmatched junction nucleotides: 4. Germline V CDR1 and CDR2: MDHEN, SYDVKM. The CDR3 DNA reads as TGTGCCAGCAGGCCCAGGGGGACTGGGGCCAACGTCCTGACTTTC. Translated, it gives CASRPRGTGANVLTF.

The V gene is TRBV7-2, the J gene TRBJ2-3, with a weak D call TRBD2 (7 bases). The V end was cut by 2 bases, the J end by 5 bases, with 14 bases between. The V gene's germline CDR1 is SGHTA and CDR2 FQGNSA. The CDR3 sequence is 15 residues long. The CDR3 DNA sequence: TGTGCCAGCAGCTTAAGTGGGGGGGCGAGAGATACGCAGTATTTT. Translated, it gives CASSLSGGARDTQYF.

The CDR3 loop is CASSLTGGNEKLFF. The CDR3 bases are TGTGCCAGCAGCTTGACAGGGGGGAATGAAAAACTGTTTTTT. The J gene is TRBJ1-4, the V gene TRBV3-1 (or the pseudogene TRBV3-2); 9 bases are shared with TRBD1. With V trimmed by 5 bases and J by 5 bases, 3 bases remained unmatched. Germline-derived CDR1 and CDR2 are LGHDT and YNNKEL (reference sequence). The length of the CDR3 is 14 residues.

The count of this clone is one. The chain links TRBV9 to TRBJ1-1, with 7 bases fitting TRBD1. This CDR3 spans 14 amino acids. The germline V gene has CDR1 SGDLS and CDR2 YYNGEE. V trimming: 4 bases; J trimming: 1 base; junction bases outside the gene matches: 4. The CDR3 DNA sequence: TGTGCCAGCAGCCCAGGGGACAGGAACACTGAAGCTTTCTTT. It specifies CASSPGDRNTEAFF.

The CDR3 DNA is TGTGCCAGCAGCCAGAGGACAGGGGGTACTGAAGCTTTCTTT. Residues: CASSQRTGGTEAFF. V usage is TRBV4-2 and J usage is TRBJ1-1; the match to TRBD1 covers 10 bases. There are 14 residues in the CDR3. Per germline, CDR1 LGHNA and CDR2 YNFKEQ. Trimming cost V 3 bases and J 5 bases; bases outside gene matches: 3.

This sequence joins TRBV12-3 or TRBV12-4 and TRBJ2-1; no reliable D call. The length of the CDR3 is 11 residues. V lost 6 bases and J lost 6, with 6 bases in between. The CDR3 nucleotides read TGTGCCAGCAGCCTACTCAATGAGCAGTTCTTC. It encodes CASSLLNEQFF.

The genes are TRBV3-1 (or the pseudogene TRBV3-2) and TRBJ2-4, with 10 positions matching TRBD1. CDR1 and CDR2 from the germline V gene are LGHDT and YNNKEL (reference sequence). The CDR3 sequence is 20 residues long. Germline trimming cut 4 bases from V and 0 bases from J; bases unmatched to any gene: 15. The CDR3 reads CASSPKEGTGALLAKNIQYF. In DNA form, the CDR3 reads TGTGCCAGCAGCCCCAAGGAGGGGACAGGGGCCCTTCTAGCCAAAAACATTCAGTACTTC.

The chain uses TRBV27 and TRBJ1-2, with 7 bases lining up with TRBD1. CDR1 and CDR2 (germline): MNHEY, SMNVEV (reference sequence). CDR3 size: 12 residues. Trimming took 4 bases from V and 6 from J; bases not matched to a gene: 2. The DNA of the CDR3 is TGTGCCAGCAGTTACAGGGGCCATGGCTACACCTTC. It is translated as CASSYRGHGYTF.

The genes are TRBV10-3 and TRBJ2-7; 10 nucleotides line up with TRBD1. Trimming cost V 3 bases and J 11 bases; bases outside gene matches: 1. CDR1 is ENHRY and CDR2 is SYGVKD in the germline V gene. The CDR3 runs 11 residues. The CDR3 is CAISEGTGEYF. CDR3 DNA sequence: TGTGCCATCAGTGAAGGGACAGGGGAGTACTTC.

The chain is built from TRBV5-6 and TRBJ1-1, with a tentative D call TRBD1 (6 bases). Germline V CDR1 and CDR2: SGHDT, YYEEEE. V dropped 0 bases and J dropped 3 bases, with 9 bases sitting between them. The length of the CDR3 is 14 residues. The CDR3 bases are TGTGCCAGCAGCTTGGCCAGGGGAGACACTGAAGCTTTCTTT. It yields the protein CASSLARGDTEAFF.

The J gene is TRBJ2-1, the V gene TRBV3-1 (or the pseudogene TRBV3-2); 7 bases fit TRBD1. The ends lost 4 bases at V and 5 bases at J; junction bases unmatched: 8. The CDR3 consists of 15 residues. Looked up from germline, CDR1 is LGHDT and CDR2 is YNNKEL (reference sequence). DNA of the CDR3: TGTGCCAGCAGCCCTTCGACAGGGTTCCACAATGAGCAGTTCTTC. This gives the protein CASSPSTGFHNEQFF.

The chain has TRBV15 and TRBJ2-7, with no clear D. V lost 0 bases and J lost 7, with 10 bases in between. Germline CDR1 is LNHNV and CDR2 is YYDKDF (reference sequence). The CDR3 contains 13 residues. Here the CDR3 DNA reads TGTGCCACCAGCAGAGATCTCCTGGCAGAGCAGTACTTC. The encoded protein is CATSRDLLAEQYF. The whole variable domain, remainder taken from reference TRBV15 and TRBJ2-7, is DAMVIQNPRYQVTQFGKPVTLSCSQTLNHNVMYWYQQKSSQAPKLLFHYYDKDFNNEADTPDNFQSRRPNTSFCFLDIRSPGLGDTAMYLCATSRDLLAEQYFGPGTRLTVT.

The J gene is TRBJ2-1, the V gene TRBV7-2; 9 nucleotides match TRBD2. V shed 5 bases, J shed 3 bases, and the junction held 8 bases outside the gene matches. Looked up from germline, CDR1 is SGHTA and CDR2 is FQGNSA. This CDR3 spans 16 amino acids. For the CDR3, the DNA is TGTGCCAGCAGCGCCGGCGGGGGGGCCAACTACAATGAGCAGTTCTTC. Its protein product is CASSAGGGANYNEQFF.

The chain carries TRBV6-5 and TRBJ1-6; 7 nucleotides line up with TRBD1. V lost 6 bases to trimming and J lost 7 bases; unmatched junction nucleotides: 6. The CDR3 extends over 14 amino acids. The germline CDR1 and CDR2 sequences are MNHEY and SVGAGI. The CDR3, as DNA: TGTGCCAGCAGGGACACAGGGGAGAATTCACCCCTCCACTTT. Its translation: CASRDTGENSPLHF.

The chain uses TRBV23-1 and TRBJ1-5; no definite D call. TRBV23-1 is classed as an ORF, of uncertain function. This CDR3 is 20 amino acids long. Trimming shortened V by 4 bases and J by 0 bases, and 25 bases separated the two germline ends. CDR3 bases: TGCGCCAGCAGTCCAAAAGAGGCACCGGCCCAACGATATAGCAATCAGCCCCAGCATTTT. This sequence encodes CASSPKEAPAQRYSNQPQHF.

This sequence joins TRBV9 and TRBJ1-5, with TRBD1 identical over 7 bases. The CDR3 runs to 15 residues. Trimming took 4 bases from V and 3 from J; bases not matched to a gene: 7. Per germline, CDR1 SGDLS and CDR2 YYNGEE. DNA of the CDR3: TGTGCCAGCAGCACGACAGGGAGACTCAATCAGCCCCAGCATTTT. This translates into CASSTTGRLNQPQHF. The whole variable domain, remainder taken from reference TRBV9 and TRBJ1-5, is DSGVTQTPKHLITATGQRVTLRCSPRSGDLSVYWYQQSLDQGLQFLIQYYNGEERAKGNILERFSAQQFPDLHSELNLSSLELGDSALYFCASSTTGRLNQPQHFGDGTRLSIL.

The chain carries TRBV5-4 and TRBJ2-7; 7 bases are shared with TRBD2. CDR1 SGHNT and CDR2 YYREEE come from the germline V gene (reference sequence). The V and J ends lost 1 base and 1 base, in that order; junction bases with no gene match: 5. The CDR3 is 15 residues long. The CDR3, as DNA: TGTGCCAGCAGCTTGATGGCTAGCGGATCCTACGAGCAGTACTTC. It yields the protein CASSLMASGSYEQYF.

This clone was seen once. CDR3 protein: CASSRAGRLNEQFF. The CDR3 DNA is TGTGCCAGCAGTCGGGCAGGGCGGCTCAATGAGCAGTTCTTC. The chain joins TRBV21-1 to TRBJ2-1; the table's D call, TRBD1, was not checked against the DNA. TRBV21-1 has pseudogene status. The CDR3 length is 14 residues.

The chain carries TRBV5-4 and TRBJ2-3; D is ambiguous. This CDR3 has 12 residues. The V gene lost 0 bases and the J gene lost 5 bases, with 4 bases spanning the gap. CDR1 is SGHNT, CDR2 YYREEE, per germline (reference sequence). The DNA of the CDR3 is TGTGCCAGCAGCTTGGACGGAGATACGCAGTATTTT. It specifies CASSLDGDTQYF.

This clone showed up just once. The rearrangement joins TRBV28 to TRBJ1-2; D is ambiguous. CDR1 is MDHEN and CDR2 is SYDVKM in the germline V gene. The CDR3 is made up of 15 amino acids. V gave up 4 bases and J gave up 4 bases, with 16 bases separating them. CDR3 sequence reads: CASSSAASSSYGYTF. In DNA form, the CDR3 reads TGTGCCAGCAGTTCTGCGGCCTCTAGCAGCTATGGCTACACCTTC.